This TCR beta chain was recorded in a study of vaccination and CD4 T cells after COVID-19. The sample's treatment: roughly ten-day PBMC culture with coronavirus spike peptide pools or control peptides (ViraFEST assay). Oncomine TCR Beta short-read sequencing was applied to DNA from cultured CD4+ T cells. MiXCR, applied by TCRdb to the PCR reads, yields one record per CDR3 protein. The sample records 6,500 to 9,500 distinct CDR3 sequences, roughly 56% being singletons. This clonotype appeared a few times. Antigen: not known. Germline trimming cut 3 bases from V and 7 bases from J; bases unmatched to any gene: 14. Per germline, CDR1 SGHTA and CDR2 FQGNSA. The length of the CDR3 is 17 residues.

The sequenced sample was CD4+ T cells from blood, cultured in vitro. The clonotype comes from a human donor who had recovered from COVID-19. The chain combines TRBV7-2 with TRBJ2-4; TRBD2 matches at 8 bases. The CDR3: CASSLAGGGPPWNIQYF. The CDR3 nucleotides read TGTGCCAGCAGCTTGGCAGGCGGGGGGCCTCCTTGGAACATTCAGTACTTC.